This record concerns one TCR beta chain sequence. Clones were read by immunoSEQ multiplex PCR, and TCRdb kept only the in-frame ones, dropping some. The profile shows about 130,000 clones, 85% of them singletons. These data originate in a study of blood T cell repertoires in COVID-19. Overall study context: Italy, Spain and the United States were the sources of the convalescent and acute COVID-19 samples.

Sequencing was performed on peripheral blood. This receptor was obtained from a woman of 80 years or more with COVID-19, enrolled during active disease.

The chain's CDR3 is CASSTAAEQYF. The CDR3 DNA reads as TGTGCCAGCAGTACGGCGGCCGAGCAGTACTTC. The chain carries TRBV2 and TRBJ2-7; D ambiguous. Per germline, CDR1 SNHLY and CDR2 FYNNEI. This CDR3 is built from 11 residues. The V and J ends lost 5 bases and 6 bases respectively, with 8 bases between them.